Presented here are 17 T cell receptor beta chains from one specimen sequenced in a study of T cell repertoires in cytomegalovirus infection. TCRdb fed the reads into MiXCR, producing one record per CDR3 protein. The sample lists some 700,000 distinct CDR3 sequences, roughly 36% seen once, with under 3.5% in the top ten. Sequenced material: PBMCs. Every receptor here comes from a human donor in good health (CMV status not recorded). Some clones in this sample may be carry-over from other donors' samples.

The chain is built from TRBV28 and TRBJ1-2; 7 positions match TRBD1. The CDR3 spans 14 residues. Germline trimming cut 8 bases from V and 4 bases from J; bases unmatched to any gene: 10. Germline-derived CDR1 and CDR2 are MDHEN and SYDVKM. The CDR3 nucleotides are TGTGCCAGCTCGACGTCGGACAGGATCTATGGCTACACCTTC. Translated, it gives CASSTSDRIYGYTF.

Only one count was recorded for this clonotype. An end of the junction differs from the germline gene, which may be a read error. V is TRBV20-1 and J is TRBJ2-5; TRBD2 might be the D (5 bases). Germline V gene data show CDR1 as DFQATT and CDR2 as SNEGSKA (reference sequence). The CDR3 length is 12 residues. The CDR3 DNA is TGCAGTGCTAGGGCGGGTGGGGAGACCAAGTACTTC. The encoded protein is CSARAGGETKYF.

The chain links TRBV7-9 to TRBJ2-1; D remains unclear. Per the germline V gene, CDR1 is SEHNR and CDR2 is FQNEAQ (reference sequence). This CDR3 comprises 13 residues. Trimming cost V 2 bases and J 10 bases, with 12 bases left between them. CDR3 in amino acids: CASSLIGDMEQFF. CDR3 DNA sequence: TGTGCCAGCAGCTTAATCGGAGATATGGAGCAGTTCTTC.

V is TRBV12-3 or TRBV12-4 and J is TRBJ2-5, with a possible D match to TRBD2 (6 bases). V lost 8 bases and J lost 3, with 16 bases in between. The CDR3 consists of 14 residues. CDR3 nucleotides: TGTGCCAGCTACAGAGGTGGGGAGGAAGAGACCCAGTACTTC. Translation gives CASYRGGEEETQYF.

This clonotype was found a few times. The V call is TRBV7-2, the J call TRBJ2-3; no clear D. The germline V gene has CDR1 SGHTA and CDR2 FQGNSA. This CDR3 contains 14 residues. Trimming left V 4 bases short and J 0 bases short, with 8 bases between. This CDR3 is CASSWSRSTDTQYF. DNA of the CDR3: TGTGCCAGCAGCTGGTCGAGGAGCACAGATACGCAGTATTTT.

This chain links TRBV28 with TRBJ1-4, with D unclear. The length of the CDR3 is 14 residues. In germline, CDR1 is MDHEN, CDR2 SYDVKM. Trimming stripped 4 bases from V and 5 bases from J, with 11 bases between. The chain's CDR3 is CASSSPTINEKLFF. CDR3 sequence (DNA): TGTGCCAGCAGTTCCCCGACTATCAATGAAAAACTGTTTTTT.

V gene TRBV3-1 combines with J gene TRBJ2-7, with D possibly TRBD2 on 7 matching bases. CDR1 is LGHDT and CDR2 is YNNKEL in the germline V gene (reference sequence). V shed 4 bases and J shed 3 bases, with 13 bases lying between them. The CDR3 extends over 14 amino acids. The DNA for the CDR3 is TGTGCCAGCAGCCCCGGGGGGCAGATCTACGAGCAGTACTTC. Amino acid sequence: CASSPGGQIYEQYF.

In this sample, this clonotype turned up a few times. The DNA of the CDR3 is TGTGCCACCAGTGATGCGACGTCGAGCTCCTACGAGCAGTACTTC. Its translation: CATSDATSSSYEQYF. The chain has TRBV24-1 and TRBJ2-7; D not resolved. CDR1 KGHDR and CDR2 SFDVKD come from the germline V gene. The germline V and J ends were trimmed by 3 bases and 0 bases, with 11 bases remaining between them. This CDR3 contains 15 residues.

Remarks on this clonotype: An end of the junction differs from the germline gene, which may be a read error. The DNA for the CDR3 is TGTGCCAGCAACCCGACAGGGAATCCGAACACCGGGGAGCTTTTTTTT. Residues: CASNPTGNPNTGELFF. The chain employs TRBV6-5 and TRBJ2-2, with 7 bases lining up with TRBD1. There are 16 residues in the CDR3. From germline, CDR1 is MNHEY and CDR2 SVGAGI.

The J gene is TRBJ2-1, the V gene TRBV19, with D possibly matching TRBD1 (5 bases). Trimming took off 5 bases at V and 5 bases at J, with 16 bases between the two ends. The germline V gene has CDR1 LNHDA and CDR2 SQIVND (reference sequence). The CDR3 sequence is 15 residues long. The CDR3 reads CASSARRLGHNEQFF. CDR3 nucleotides: TGTGCCAGTAGTGCCCGAAGGTTGGGGCACAATGAGCAGTTCTTC.

This clonotype was found a few times. The V and J genes are TRBV15 and TRBJ2-5; the D is unclear. V was trimmed by 3 bases and J by 1 base, leaving 9 bases between them. The V gene's germline CDR1 is LNHNV and CDR2 YYDKDF (reference sequence). The CDR3 spans 14 residues. The CDR3 DNA follows: TGTGCCACCAGCAGGGCCGGTACCCAAGAGACCCAGTACTTC. Translating it yields CATSRAGTQETQYF.

The CDR3 here is CASSFLGGPLGDSGANVLTF. The CDR3 DNA reads as TGTGCCAGCAGCTTCTTGGGTGGCCCCCTTGGGGATTCTGGGGCCAACGTCCTGACTTTC. The chain has TRBV7-9 and TRBJ2-6; the D is unclear. V was cut by 3 bases and J by 1 base, with 22 bases left in between. Germline V gene lookup returns CDR1 SEHNR and CDR2 FQNEAQ (reference sequence). The CDR3 has 20 residues.

This clonotype was picked up a small number of times. The chain couples TRBV20-1 to TRBJ1-5, with 7 nucleotides matching TRBD1. Germline trimming cut 3 bases from V and 5 bases from J; bases unmatched to any gene: 4. Germline loops: CDR1 DFQATT, CDR2 SNEGSKA (reference sequence). This CDR3 comprises 13 residues. This CDR3 is CSARRGRDQPQHF. The CDR3 coding sequence is TGCAGTGCTAGGAGGGGGCGAGATCAGCCCCAGCATTTT.

The chain employs TRBV5-1 and TRBJ1-5; no clear D. CDR3 size: 14 residues. V lost 4 bases, J lost 4 bases, and 12 bases lay in between. CDR1 is SGHRS, CDR2 YFSETQ, per germline. The CDR3 spells CASSDGSPNQPQHF. The DNA for the CDR3 is TGCGCCAGCAGCGACGGATCACCTAATCAGCCCCAGCATTTT. The complete variable domain, with remaining parts taken from reference TRBV5-1 and TRBJ1-5, reads KAGVTQTPRYLIKTRGQQVTLSCSPISGHRSVSWYQQTPGQGLQFLFEYFSETQRNKGNFPGRFSGRQFSNSRSEMNVSTLELGDSALYLCASSDGSPNQPQHFGDGTRLSIL.

To note about this clonotype: A read error is possible here, since a much larger clone lies one base away. The CDR3 end shows no conserved phenylalanine or tryptophan, and so a read error is likely. V gene TRBV5-6 combines with J gene TRBJ2-1; perhaps D is TRBD1 or TRBD2 (5 bases each). The V end lost 0 bases, the J end lost 6 bases, and 10 bases lay between the germline ends. Germline V gene lookup returns CDR1 SGHDT and CDR2 YYEEEE. CDR3 length: 14 amino acids. The CDR3 here is CASSLGGGRNEQFL. CDR3 nucleotides: TGTGCCAGCAGCTTGGGTGGGGGTCGCAATGAGCAGTTCTTA.

The chain links TRBV20-1 to TRBJ2-2, with TRBD2 identical over 9 bases. Germline V CDR1 and CDR2: DFQATT, SNEGSKA (reference sequence). The CDR3 spans 13 residues. The CDR3 loop reads CFGVAGATGELFF. In nucleotides, the CDR3 is TGCTTTGGGGTAGCGGGAGCCACCGGGGAGCTGTTTTTT.

Of note for this clonotype: This could be a read error, since a much larger clone is one nucleotide away. The V call is TRBV7-6, the J call TRBJ2-7; the match to TRBD1 covers 9 bases. This CDR3 contains 15 residues. In germline, CDR1 is SGHVS, CDR2 FNYEAQ. CDR3 bases: TGTGCCATCAGCTCGAACGACAGGGGGATATACGAGCAGTACTTC. Translation: CAISSNDRGIYEQYF.